Listed below are T cell receptor beta chains from one sample, sequenced in a study of T cell changes during pregnancy in multiple sclerosis. Repertoires were generated with immunoSEQ multiplex PCR, while TCRdb's copy carries only in-frame clones and drops some. Of approximately 70,000 clones listed, around 92% were seen once; the top ten hold under 3%. The source was peripheral blood, collected in the first trimester of pregnancy. The origin of the receptors is a female donor with multiple sclerosis, enrolled in a pregnancy study. Both conserved end residues are part of each CDR3. D genes are given only for firm matches. The size field is filled for only some rows; it gives once, few, many or a size class.

cdr3_length: 17; j_call: TRBJ2-4; v_call: TRBV7-9; d_call: .; clone_size: .; cdr3_nt: TGTGCCAGCAGCTCGATCCCGCTTGGAGGAGCCAAAAACATTCAGTACTTC; cdr3_aa: CASSSIPLGGAKNIQYF
cdr3_length: 15; j_call: TRBJ2-1; v_call: TRBV10-3; d_call: .; clone_size: once; cdr3_nt: TGTGCCATCAGCCCACTAGAGGAGTCCTACAATGAGCAGTTCTTC; cdr3_aa: CAISPLEESYNEQFF
cdr3_length: 16; j_call: TRBJ1-1; v_call: TRBV18; d_call: TRBD1; clone_size: .; cdr3_nt: TGTGCCAGCTCAGGGGACAGGGGGCTGGGTGTCACTGAAGCTTTCTTT; cdr3_aa: CASSGDRGLGVTEAFF
cdr3_length: 14; j_call: TRBJ2-7; v_call: TRBV27; d_call: TRBD1; clone_size: .; cdr3_nt: TGTGCCAGCAGTTTAGTACAGGGGGCAGGGGAGCAGTACTTC; cdr3_aa: CASSLVQGAGEQYF
cdr3_length: 16; j_call: TRBJ1-5; v_call: TRBV7-8; d_call: TRBD1; clone_size: .; cdr3_nt: TGTGCCAGCAGCACTAGGACAGGCTATAGCAATCAGCCCCAGCATTTT; cdr3_aa: CASSTRTGYSNQPQHF
cdr3_length: 13; j_call: TRBJ1-2; v_call: TRBV5-1; d_call: TRBD1; clone_size: .; cdr3_nt: TGCGCCAGCAGCAGGGGGCCGCCCTATGGCTACACCTTC; cdr3_aa: CASSRGPPYGYTF
cdr3_length: 14; j_call: TRBJ1-5; v_call: TRBV28; d_call: .; clone_size: .; cdr3_nt: TGTGCCAGCAGTTTAGGAGGGCGCAATCAGCCCCAGCATTTT; cdr3_aa: CASSLGGRNQPQHF
cdr3_length: 17; j_call: TRBJ2-2; v_call: TRBV5-1; d_call: TRBD2; clone_size: .; cdr3_nt: TGCGCCAGCAGCTTGATCGCTAGCGGGGGGGCCACCGGGGAGCTGTTTTTT; cdr3_aa: CASSLIASGGATGELFF
cdr3_length: 16; j_call: TRBJ2-5; v_call: TRBV7-2; d_call: TRBD2; clone_size: .; cdr3_nt: TGTGCCAGCAGCCTGAGGTGGCGGGAGGGCCGAGAGACCCAGTACTTC; cdr3_aa: CASSLRWREGRETQYF
cdr3_length: 16; j_call: TRBJ1-4; v_call: TRBV7-2; d_call: .; clone_size: .; cdr3_nt: TGTGCCAGCAGCTTTAGGGCTGTTGGTGGAGGTGAAAAACTGTTTTTT; cdr3_aa: CASSFRAVGGGEKLFF
cdr3_length: 16; j_call: TRBJ2-6; v_call: TRBV5-6; d_call: TRBD1; clone_size: .; cdr3_nt: TGTGCCAGCAGCTTTCGACAGGGTTTTGGGGCCAACGTCCTGACTTTC; cdr3_aa: CASSFRQGFGANVLTF
cdr3_length: 14; j_call: TRBJ1-6; v_call: TRBV7-9; d_call: TRBD1; clone_size: .; cdr3_nt: TGTGCCAGCAGCCTGGGGACAGGGAATTCACCCCTCCACTTT; cdr3_aa: CASSLGTGNSPLHF
cdr3_length: 17; j_call: TRBJ2-2; v_call: TRBV5-4; d_call: TRBD1; clone_size: once; cdr3_nt: TGTGCCAGCAGCCTACCCGGGACAGAGATGAACACCGGGGAGCTGTTTTTT; cdr3_aa: CASSLPGTEMNTGELFF
cdr3_length: 15; j_call: TRBJ1-3; v_call: TRBV30; d_call: .; clone_size: .; cdr3_nt: TGTGCCTGGAGCAAGGGGCAAATCTCTGGAAACACCATATATTTT; cdr3_aa: CAWSKGQISGNTIYF
cdr3_length: 13; j_call: TRBJ1-1; v_call: TRBV11-1; d_call: .; clone_size: .; cdr3_nt: TGTGCCAGCAGTCTTAACAGGGAAACTGAAGCTTTCTTT; cdr3_aa: CASSLNRETEAFF
cdr3_length: 16; j_call: TRBJ1-2; v_call: TRBV5-1; d_call: TRBD1; clone_size: .; cdr3_nt: TGCGCCAGCAGTCCGCAGCCCCCGGGACAGGGCTATGGCTACACCTTC; cdr3_aa: CASSPQPPGQGYGYTF
cdr3_length: 19; j_call: TRBJ2-3; v_call: TRBV4-2; d_call: TRBD2; clone_size: once; cdr3_nt: TGTGCCAGCAGCCAACCCGTCGGGACTAGCGAGACTAGCACAGATACGCAGTATTTT; cdr3_aa: CASSQPVGTSETSTDTQYF
cdr3_length: 15; j_call: TRBJ2-7; v_call: TRBV11-2; d_call: TRBD2; clone_size: .; cdr3_nt: TGTGCCAGCAGCCCAGGAGCGGGAGACAGCTACGAGCAGTACTTC; cdr3_aa: CASSPGAGDSYEQYF
cdr3_length: 15; j_call: TRBJ2-3; v_call: TRBV5-1; d_call: TRBD1; clone_size: .; cdr3_nt: TGCGCCAGCAGCTTCACAGGGGGCGCGAAAGATACGCAGTATTTT; cdr3_aa: CASSFTGGAKDTQYF
cdr3_length: 14; j_call: TRBJ2-7; v_call: TRBV19; d_call: TRBD2; clone_size: .; cdr3_nt: TGTGCCAGTAGCACTAGCGGGAGAGGGTACGAGCAGTACTTC; cdr3_aa: CASSTSGRGYEQYF
cdr3_length: 16; j_call: TRBJ2-5; v_call: TRBV18; d_call: TRBD1; clone_size: .; cdr3_nt: TGTGCCAGCTCACCGCTAGGACAGGGTTTTAGAGAGACCCAGTACTTC; cdr3_aa: CASSPLGQGFRETQYF
cdr3_length: 16; j_call: TRBJ2-3; v_call: TRBV13; d_call: .; clone_size: .; cdr3_nt: TGTGCCAGCAGCTTAGGACGGGGTATGGGCGGAGATACGCAGTATTTT; cdr3_aa: CASSLGRGMGGDTQYF
cdr3_length: 16; j_call: TRBJ2-2; v_call: TRBV18; d_call: TRBD1; clone_size: .; cdr3_nt: TGTGCCAGCTCACCAGTGGGACAGGGGGCGCGAGGGGAGCTGTTTTTT; cdr3_aa: CASSPVGQGARGELFF
cdr3_length: 14; j_call: TRBJ2-6; v_call: TRBV2; d_call: .; clone_size: .; cdr3_nt: TGTGCCAGCACCGACAGCTCTGGGGCCAACGTCCTGACTTTC; cdr3_aa: CASTDSSGANVLTF
cdr3_length: 13; j_call: TRBJ2-7; v_call: TRBV6-6; d_call: .; clone_size: .; cdr3_nt: TGTGCCAGCAGTTCCCACCCACGGTCCGAGCAGTACTTC; cdr3_aa: CASSSHPRSEQYF
cdr3_length: 15; j_call: TRBJ1-1; v_call: TRBV25-1; d_call: TRBD1; clone_size: .; cdr3_nt: TGTGCCAGCAGTCCCCCGGGACAGGGGAACACTGAAGCTTTCTTT; cdr3_aa: CASSPPGQGNTEAFF